This T cell receptor (beta chain) comes out of a study of blood T cell repertoires in COVID-19. The wider study: Sources were T cells, B-cell-depleted T cells, or PBMCs; the material itself was cDNA or gDNA.

The protocol was immunoSEQ multiplex PCR, while the TCRdb copy is restricted to in-frame clones and leaves out a portion. The data contain 200,000 to 250,000 clones, approximately 80% of them seen just once; the ten biggest clones take up about 1.8%. Residents of 20 to 25 US areas, aged roughly 18 to 90 years, made up the participants. Donors of Cohort 3 who recovered were those that had two negative PCRs, clearance, or symptom resolution. The CDR3 length is 14 residues. Germline CDR1 reads LNHNV; CDR2 reads YYDKDF (reference sequence). Trimming cost V 6 bases and J 2 bases; bases outside gene matches: 3.

Sequencing was carried out using PBMCs or T cells enriched from blood (not recorded which). The receptor was derived from a man aged 60 to 69 who had recovered from COVID-19. The rearrangement uses TRBV15 and TRBJ2-2; TRBD1 aligns across 7 bases. In nucleotides, the CDR3 is TGTGCCACCAGGCAGGGGGTAAACACCGGGGAGCTGTTTTTT. It specifies CATRQGVNTGELFF.